This TCR beta chain was found in a study of OX40 agonist ivuxolimab in advanced cancers. Whole-study results and caveats: Antigen specificity was not determined for the expanded peripheral T cells. Fewer expanded clones were found on average in CD4+ than in CD8+ T cells.

Comment on this clone: Antigen: not known.

The germline CDR1 and CDR2 sequences are SEHNR and FQNEAQ (reference sequence). The V segment lost 4 bases and the J segment 2 bases; nucleotides outside the gene matches: 5. The CDR3 spans 16 residues. Some clones are missing from TCRdb's copy, which holds only in-frame ones; the method was immunoSEQ multiplex PCR. The table includes fewer than 70,000 clones, around 93% detected once. Sampling times: baseline, cycle 4 day 1, cycle 7 day 1. Source: CD4+ or CD8+ T cells sorted from blood, taken in a trial of the OX40 agonist ivuxolimab. The J gene is TRBJ1-2, the V gene TRBV7-9; 12 bases are shared with TRBD1. This sequence was found in an adult with an advanced solid tumor such as melanoma, head and neck, liver or kidney cancer. The CDR3 spells CASSSPGTGGNYGYTF. The CDR3 bases are TGTGCCAGCAGCTCACCCGGGACAGGGGGCAACTATGGCTACACCTTC.